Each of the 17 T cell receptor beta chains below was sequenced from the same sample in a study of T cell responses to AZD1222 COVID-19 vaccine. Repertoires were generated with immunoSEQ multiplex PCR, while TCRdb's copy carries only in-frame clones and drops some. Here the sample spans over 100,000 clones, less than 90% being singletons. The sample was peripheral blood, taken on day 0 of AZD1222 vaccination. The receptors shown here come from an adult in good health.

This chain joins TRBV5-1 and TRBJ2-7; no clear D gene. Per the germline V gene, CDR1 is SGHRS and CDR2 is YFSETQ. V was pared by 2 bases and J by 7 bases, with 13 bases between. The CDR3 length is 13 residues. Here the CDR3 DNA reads TGCGCCAGCAGCTTTGCCTCGACGCGGGAGCAGTACTTC. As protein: CASSFASTREQYF. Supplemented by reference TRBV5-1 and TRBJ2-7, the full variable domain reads KAGVTQTPRYLIKTRGQQVTLSCSPISGHRSVSWYQQTPGQGLQFLFEYFSETQRNKGNFPGRFSGRQFSNSRSEMNVSTLELGDSALYLCASSFASTREQYFGPGTRLTVT.

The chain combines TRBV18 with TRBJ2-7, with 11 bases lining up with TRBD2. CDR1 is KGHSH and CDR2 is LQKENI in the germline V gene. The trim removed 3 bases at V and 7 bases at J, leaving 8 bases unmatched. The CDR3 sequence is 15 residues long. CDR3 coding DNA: TGTGCCAGCTCACCCCTAGCGGGGGGTTCCGTTGAGCAGTACTTC. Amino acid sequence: CASSPLAGGSVEQYF.

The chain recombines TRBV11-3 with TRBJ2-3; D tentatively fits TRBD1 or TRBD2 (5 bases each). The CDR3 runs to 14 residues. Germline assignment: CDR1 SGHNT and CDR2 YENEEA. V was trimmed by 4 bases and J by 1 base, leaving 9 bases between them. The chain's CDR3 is CASSSLGGTDTQYF. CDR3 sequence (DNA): TGTGCCAGCAGCTCCCTGGGGGGCACAGATACGCAGTATTTT. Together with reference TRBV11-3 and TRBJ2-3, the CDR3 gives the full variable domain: EAGVVQSPRYKIIEKKQPVAFWCNPISGHNTLYWYLQNLGQGPELLIRYENEEAVDDSQLPKDRFSAERLKGVDSTLKIQPAELGDSAVYLCASSSLGGTDTQYFGPGTRLTVL.

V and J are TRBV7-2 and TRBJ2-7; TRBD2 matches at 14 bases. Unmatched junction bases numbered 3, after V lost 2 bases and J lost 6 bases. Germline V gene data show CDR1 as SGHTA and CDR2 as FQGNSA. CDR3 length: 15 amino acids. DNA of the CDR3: TGTGCCAGCAGCTTAAATGGACTAGCGGGAGGCGAGCAGTACTTC. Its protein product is CASSLNGLAGGEQYF.

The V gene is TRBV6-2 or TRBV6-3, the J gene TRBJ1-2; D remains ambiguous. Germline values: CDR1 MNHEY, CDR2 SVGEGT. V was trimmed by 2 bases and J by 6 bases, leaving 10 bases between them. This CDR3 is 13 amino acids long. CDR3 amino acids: CASSYKVRNGYTF. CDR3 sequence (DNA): TGTGCCAGCAGTTACAAGGTTAGGAATGGCTACACCTTC.

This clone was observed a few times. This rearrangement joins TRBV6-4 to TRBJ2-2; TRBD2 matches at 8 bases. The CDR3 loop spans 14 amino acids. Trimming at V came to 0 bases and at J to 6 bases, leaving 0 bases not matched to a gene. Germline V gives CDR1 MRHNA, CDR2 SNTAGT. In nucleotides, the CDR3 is TGTGCCAGCAGTGACTCGACTAGCGCCGGGGAGCTGTTTTTT. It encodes CASSDSTSAGELFF.

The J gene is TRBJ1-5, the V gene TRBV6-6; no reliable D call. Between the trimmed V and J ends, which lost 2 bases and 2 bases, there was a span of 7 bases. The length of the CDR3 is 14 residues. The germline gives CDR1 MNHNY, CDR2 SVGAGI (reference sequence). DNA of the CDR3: TGTGCCAGCAGTTACCCCGGCGGCAATCAGCCCCAGCATTTT. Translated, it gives CASSYPGGNQPQHF.

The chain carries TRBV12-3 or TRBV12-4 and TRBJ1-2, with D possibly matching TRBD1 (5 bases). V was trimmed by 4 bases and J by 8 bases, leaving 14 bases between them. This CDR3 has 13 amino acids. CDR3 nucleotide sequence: TGTGCCAGCAGTTCCGGGACGAATCAGGGCTACACCTTC. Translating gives CASSSGTNQGYTF.

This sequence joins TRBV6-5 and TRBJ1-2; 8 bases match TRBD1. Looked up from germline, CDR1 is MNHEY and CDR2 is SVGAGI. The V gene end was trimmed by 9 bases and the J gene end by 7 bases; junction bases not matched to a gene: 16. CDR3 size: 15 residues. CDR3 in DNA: TGTGCCAGTCGACCCCCCGGCCAGGGGGCGGGTGGCTACACCTTC. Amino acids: CASRPPGQGAGGYTF.

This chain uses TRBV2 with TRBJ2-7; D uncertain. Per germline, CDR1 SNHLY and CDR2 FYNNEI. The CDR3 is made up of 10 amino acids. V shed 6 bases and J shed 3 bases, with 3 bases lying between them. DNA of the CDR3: TGTGCCAGCAGGCGCTACGAGCAGTACTTC. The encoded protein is CASRRYEQYF. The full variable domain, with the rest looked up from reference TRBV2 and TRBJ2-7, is EPEVTQTPSHQVTQMGQEVILRCVPISNHLYFYWYRQILGQKVEFLVSFYNNEISEKSEIFDDQFSVERPDGSNFTLKIRSTKLEDSAMYFCASRRYEQYFGPGTRLTVT.

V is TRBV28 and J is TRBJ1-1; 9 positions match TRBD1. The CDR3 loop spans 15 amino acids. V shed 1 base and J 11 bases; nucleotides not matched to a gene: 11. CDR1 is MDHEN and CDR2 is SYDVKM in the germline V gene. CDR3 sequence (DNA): TGTGCCAGCAGTTTATCCTCTTTGGGACAGGGTGGCGCTTTCTTT. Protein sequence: CASSLSSLGQGGAFF.

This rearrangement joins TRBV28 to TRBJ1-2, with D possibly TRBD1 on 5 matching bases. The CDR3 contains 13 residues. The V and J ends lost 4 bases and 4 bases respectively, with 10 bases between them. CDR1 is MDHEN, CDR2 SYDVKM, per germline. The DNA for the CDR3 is TGTGCCAGCAGTTCGTCGGGGGGCTATGGCTACACCTTC. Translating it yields CASSSSGGYGYTF.

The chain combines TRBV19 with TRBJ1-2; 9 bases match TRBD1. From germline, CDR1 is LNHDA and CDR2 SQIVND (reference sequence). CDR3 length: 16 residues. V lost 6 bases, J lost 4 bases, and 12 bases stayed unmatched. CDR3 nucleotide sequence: TGTGCCAGTAGCCCATTAACAGGGGGCGGCGGCTATGGCTACACCTTC. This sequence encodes CASSPLTGGGGYGYTF.

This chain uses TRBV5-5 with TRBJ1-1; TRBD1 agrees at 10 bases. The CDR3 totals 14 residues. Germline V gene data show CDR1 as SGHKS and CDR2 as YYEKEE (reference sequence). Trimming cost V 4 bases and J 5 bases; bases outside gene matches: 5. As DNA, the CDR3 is TGTGCCAGCAGCCTGGACAGGGGGTTTACTGAAGCTTTCTTT. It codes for CASSLDRGFTEAFF.

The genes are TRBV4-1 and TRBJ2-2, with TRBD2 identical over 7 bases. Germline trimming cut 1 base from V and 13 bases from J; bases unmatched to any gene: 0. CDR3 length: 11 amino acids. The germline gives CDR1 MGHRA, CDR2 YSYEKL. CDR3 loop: CASSQGEGLFF. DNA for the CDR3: TGCGCCAGCAGCCAAGGGGAGGGGCTGTTTTTT.

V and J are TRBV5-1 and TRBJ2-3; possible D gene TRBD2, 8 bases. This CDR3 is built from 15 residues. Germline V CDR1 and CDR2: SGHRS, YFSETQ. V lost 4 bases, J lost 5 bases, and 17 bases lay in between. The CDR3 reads CASSPAGDRVDTQYF. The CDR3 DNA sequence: TGCGCCAGCAGCCCAGCGGGAGACAGGGTAGATACGCAGTATTTT.

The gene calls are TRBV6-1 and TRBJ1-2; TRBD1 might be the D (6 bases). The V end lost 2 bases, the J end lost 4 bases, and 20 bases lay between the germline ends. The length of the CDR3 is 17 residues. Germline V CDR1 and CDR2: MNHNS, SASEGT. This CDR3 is CASSELRGGHLFYGYTF. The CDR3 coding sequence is TGTGCCAGCAGTGAATTAAGGGGGGGCCACCTTTTCTATGGCTACACCTTC.